The 14 T cell receptor beta chains below all came from one sample that was sequenced in a study of T cell changes during pregnancy in multiple sclerosis. This table comes from immunoSEQ multiplex PCR, and its TCRdb copy is limited to in-frame clones, with some not included. The table lists 65,000 to 85,000 clones, about 90% of them singletons, with over 1.3% in the top ten. The source material was peripheral blood, sampled after pregnancy. The source is a female donor with multiple sclerosis, enrolled in a pregnancy study.

The chain employs TRBV10-3 and TRBJ2-7, with D unclear. The CDR3 has 14 residues. Germline assignment: CDR1 ENHRY and CDR2 SYGVKD. V gave up 8 bases and J gave up 3 bases, with 17 bases separating them. The CDR3 coding sequence is TGTGCCATCTCTCAACTCAACCACGACTACGAGCAGTACTTC. Its translation is CAISQLNHDYEQYF.

The chain's CDR3 is CASSESLAGGYNEQFF. The DNA of the CDR3 is TGTGCCAGCAGTGAAAGTTTAGCGGGAGGTTACAATGAGCAGTTCTTC. The rearrangement joins TRBV6-1 to TRBJ2-1; 10 bases are a match to TRBD2. This CDR3 contains 16 residues. After removal of 2 bases from V and 4 bases from J, the junction contained 5 bases not matched to a gene. CDR1 and CDR2 from the germline V gene are MNHNS and SASEGT.

The chain carries TRBV5-1 and TRBJ1-1, with 10 bases aligning to TRBD1. In germline, CDR1 is SGHRS, CDR2 YFSETQ. The CDR3 length is 14 residues. Trimming took 4 bases from V and 3 from J; bases not matched to a gene: 3. CDR3 sequence reads: CASSMGQGYTEAFF. In DNA form, the CDR3 reads TGCGCCAGCAGCATGGGACAGGGGTACACTGAAGCTTTCTTT.

This rearrangement joins TRBV27 to TRBJ1-1; D unresolved. The length of the CDR3 is 13 residues. Germline loops: CDR1 MNHEY, CDR2 SMNVEV (reference sequence). V was pared by 6 bases and J by 5 bases, with 13 bases between. Here the CDR3 DNA reads TGTGCCAGCAGCCCCCGGGAGGCAACTGAAGCTTTCTTT. This gives the protein CASSPREATEAFF.

The chain combines TRBV28 with TRBJ2-7; 7 bases match TRBD1. J gave up 4 bases and V 2 bases, and 11 bases lay outside the gene matches. Germline CDR1 is MDHEN and CDR2 is SYDVKM. This CDR3 is built from 16 residues. CDR3 sequence reads: CASSLREQGQGYEQYF. The CDR3, as DNA: TGTGCCAGCAGTTTAAGGGAACAGGGGCAAGGATACGAGCAGTACTTC.

This clone was seen a single time. The chain links TRBV18 to TRBJ2-7; no firm D call. CDR1 KGHSH and CDR2 LQKENI come from the germline V gene. Trimming pared 1 base from V and 4 bases from J, leaving 11 bases between. This CDR3 region has 14 residues. The CDR3 coding sequence is TGTGCCAGCTCACCACGGCTAGATCTTTACGAGCAGTACTTC. Amino acids: CASSPRLDLYEQYF.

The chain employs TRBV28 and TRBJ2-7; TRBD1 agrees at 8 bases. The CDR3 is 16 residues long. Germline CDR1 is MDHEN and CDR2 is SYDVKM. The trim removed 4 bases at V and 3 bases at J, leaving 11 bases unmatched. The CDR3 spells CASSSNFHGTGYEQYF. CDR3 sequence (DNA): TGTGCCAGCAGTTCCAATTTCCATGGGACAGGCTACGAGCAGTACTTC.

The V and J genes are TRBV5-1 and TRBJ2-3, with D possibly being TRBD1 (5 bases). CDR1 and CDR2 from the germline V gene are SGHRS and YFSETQ. Trimming stripped 0 bases from V and 3 bases from J, with 8 bases between. The CDR3 length is 14 residues. The CDR3 loop reads CASSLGQPTDTQYF. The DNA for the CDR3 is TGCGCCAGCAGCTTGGGACAGCCTACAGATACGCAGTATTTT.

The chain recombines TRBV7-6 with TRBJ2-7; 12 bases match TRBD2. J was trimmed by 1 base and V by 5 bases; bases with no gene match: 3. CDR3 length: 15 amino acids. Germline assignment: CDR1 SGHVS and CDR2 FNYEAQ. The CDR3 DNA reads as TGTGCCAGCAGCCCCGGGACTAGCGGGTCCTACGAGCAGTACTTC. Protein product: CASSPGTSGSYEQYF.

The chain recombines TRBV5-4 with TRBJ2-7; 8 bases align to TRBD2. Trimming at V came to 2 bases and at J to 1 base, leaving 5 bases not matched to a gene. Germline loops: CDR1 SGHNT, CDR2 YYREEE (reference sequence). The CDR3 sequence is 15 residues long. The CDR3 DNA reads as TGTGCCAGCAGCTTTCGGAGCGGGGGATCCTACGAGCAGTACTTC. Translation gives CASSFRSGGSYEQYF.

The rearrangement uses TRBV18 and TRBJ2-7; 10 bases are a match to TRBD1. With 2 bases clipped from V and 5 bases from J, the junction kept 6 bases outside the gene matches. This CDR3 comprises 15 residues. From germline, CDR1 is KGHSH and CDR2 LQKENI. The DNA of the CDR3 is TGTGCCAGCTCACCAGGGACAGGGGAGGCGGACGAGCAGTACTTC. Its translation: CASSPGTGEADEQYF.

This sequence joins TRBV5-1 and TRBJ1-3; 9 nucleotides align to TRBD1. Germline V gene data show CDR1 as SGHRS and CDR2 as YFSETQ. V dropped 4 bases and J dropped 3; count of bases not matched to a gene: 8. This CDR3 contains 16 residues. The CDR3: CASSPQGAVGGNTIYF. CDR3 sequence (DNA): TGCGCCAGCAGCCCACAGGGGGCTGTGGGTGGAAACACCATATATTTT.

The chain has TRBV7-2 and TRBJ2-6; TRBD2 might be the D (6 bases). The germline V and J ends were trimmed by 5 bases and 2 bases, with 13 bases remaining between them. Germline V gene sequence: CDR1 SGHTA, CDR2 FQGNSA. This CDR3 has 16 amino acids. CDR3 region: CASSGAGFAGANVLTF. The CDR3 bases are TGTGCCAGCAGCGGGGCGGGATTCGCTGGGGCCAACGTCCTGACTTTC. Complete variable domain (other parts from reference TRBV7-2 and TRBJ2-6): GAGVSQSPSNKVTEKGKDVELRCDPISGHTALYWYRQSLGQGLEFLIYFQGNSAPDKSGLPSDRFSAERTGGSVSTLTIQRTQQEDSAVYLCASSGAGFAGANVLTFGAGSRLTVL.

This clone was recorded only once. The chain uses TRBV27 and TRBJ2-5, with 10 nucleotides matching TRBD2. Unmatched junction bases numbered 4, after V lost 1 base and J lost 5 bases. Germline V CDR1 and CDR2: MNHEY, SMNVEV (reference sequence). The CDR3 has 15 residues. CDR3 bases: TGTGCCAGCAGTTTATTAGCGGGGGGCAGGGAGACCCAGTACTTC. This sequence encodes CASSLLAGGRETQYF.